This T cell receptor (beta chain) emerged from a study of shared clonotypes between healthy human individuals. Background on the study: Three plates were used per donor for CD4 naive, three for CD4 memory, two for CD8 naive and one for CD8 memory.

This clone showed up just once. Antigen unknown. This CDR3 has 15 amino acids. Germline V gene lookup returns CDR1 GTSNPN and CDR2 SVGIG (reference sequence). Trimming stripped 0 bases from V and 4 bases from J, with 15 bases between. General observations from the study: The study generally estimated greater richness for naive than memory subsets.

Original methodology: ImmunoSEQ output lacked quality scores and full-length reads, limiting matched filtering. The protocol was immunoSEQ multiplex PCR, while the TCRdb copy is restricted to in-frame clones and leaves out a portion. V, J and clone size are taken as reported in that table, and D and trimming were inferred from the DNA itself. The data hold approximately 1,500,000 clones, with approximately 98% observed a single time. Recent vaccinations or acute infections were absent in the healthy HIV-negative adult donors. The sequenced sample was naive CD4+ T cells sorted from blood. This sample's subset: CD45RA+ positively selected. V gene TRBV30 combines with J gene TRBJ1-1; D may be TRBD1 (5 bases). This clonotype was obtained from a man aged 25-40 years in good health. The CDR3 sequence: CAWSVRRQGLTEAFF. The CDR3 nucleotides are TGTGCCTGGAGTGTACGTCGGCAGGGACTCACTGAAGCTTTCTTT.